The clone carrying this TCR beta chain was found many times. Its antigen remains unidentified. The data belong to a study of T cells after yellow fever vaccination. Whole-study context: Low-cell-number fractions were prepared with SMART-Seq v4 Ultra Low Input.

TCRdb analysed the 5' RACE reads with MiXCR anew, one entry per CDR3 protein. Found here are about 350,000 distinct CDR3 sequences, around 8.1% of them singletons; the top ten hold approximately 18%. Study observations and caveats: Compared with primary, the secondary response was weaker and peaked at day 5, not 15. Post-booster reappearance was seen for most primary-vaccination clones (96% CD4, around 89% CD8). Shared CD4/CD8 clonotypes were a small share, likely from convergent recombination.

Trimming took 5 bases from V and 3 from J; bases not matched to a gene: 4. The V gene's germline CDR1 is SEHNR and CDR2 FQNEAQ (reference sequence). The CDR3 has 14 amino acids. The rearrangement uses TRBV7-9 and TRBJ2-1, with TRBD2 identical over 7 bases. This specimen was PBMCs, taken 35 to 50 days after the first yellow fever vaccination. This TCR was sampled from a man younger than 35 who received the YFV17D yellow fever vaccine. The CDR3 bases are TGTGCCAGCAGCGACGGACTAGACTACAATGAGCAGTTCTTC. Protein sequence: CASSDGLDYNEQFF.